These T cell receptor beta chains were read from a single sample in a study of CD8+CD57+ T cells in acquired aplastic anemia. TCRdb itself ran the reads through MiXCR, one entry per CDR3 protein. The sample holds roughly 240,000 distinct CDR3 sequences, around 45% seen once. The sample was sorted CD4+, CD8+, or CD8+CD57+ T cells (not recorded which) from PBMCs. These receptors came from a human donor with aplastic anemia. The CDR3 runs from the conserved cysteine through the conserved F or W. The D gene is left open where the match is weak. A clone size is listed for some rows: how often the clone was seen (once, few, many), or a class if it is expanded.

abundance,j_gene,d_gene,v_gene,len,CDR3aa,CDR3nt
NA,TRBJ1-3,NA,TRBV5-6,15,CASSLFAKEGNTIYF,TGTGCCAGCAGCTTGTTTGCCAAGGAGGGGAACACCATATATTTT
many,TRBJ2-7,NA,TRBV12-3/TRBV12-4,15,CASSPYPGQTYEQYF,TGTGCCAGCAGTCCTTACCCAGGTCAGACCTACGAGCAGTACTTC
NA,TRBJ1-2,TRBD1,TRBV6-5,16,CASTPIETGGLYGYTF,TGTGCCAGCACTCCAATCGAGACAGGGGGCCTCTATGGCTACACCTTC
NA,TRBJ2-3,NA,TRBV25-1,17,CASSPGFGSSSTDTQYF,TGTGCCAGCTCACCTGGCTTTGGCTCGTCTAGCACAGATACGCAGTATTTT
NA,TRBJ2-1,TRBD2,TRBV20-1,15,CSAVTTSGGRNEQFF,TGCAGTGCCGTAACGACTAGCGGGGGCAGAAATGAGCAGTTCTTC
once,TRBJ1-2,NA,TRBV12-5,15,CASGYRSATNYGYTF,TGTGCTAGTGGTTATCGGTCAGCGACTAACTATGGCTACACCTTC
few,TRBJ1-3,NA,TRBV7-9,15,CAGSQDGGTGNTIYF,TGTGCCGGCAGCCAAGATGGGGGAACCGGAAACACCATATATTTT
few,TRBJ2-7,NA,TRBV5-4,16,CASSFFHSGQSYEQYF,TGTGCCAGCAGCTTTTTTCACTCCGGACAGTCCTACGAGCAGTACTTC
NA,TRBJ2-1,TRBD2,TRBV4-2,16,CASSPGAGGAHNEQFF,TGTGCCAGCAGCCCGGGGGCCGGGGGGGCCCACAATGAGCAGTTCTTC
NA,TRBJ2-3,TRBD1,TRBV7-2,15,CASSSGQRSTDTQYF,TGTGCCAGCAGCTCGGGACAGAGAAGCACAGATACGCAGTATTTT
NA,TRBJ1-2,TRBD1,TRBV6-5,14,CASSRGTGNYGYTF,TGTGCCAGCAGCAGGGGGACGGGTAACTATGGCTACACCTTC
many,TRBJ1-6,NA,TRBV27,13,CATRGGGSSPLHF,TGTGCCACCCGAGGAGGGGGTAGTTCACCCCTCCACTTT
few,TRBJ2-7,NA,TRBV20-1,14,CSARDPLGTYEQYF,TGCAGTGCTAGAGATCCGCTCGGTACCTACGAGCAGTACTTC
NA,TRBJ1-5,TRBD1,TRBV12-3/TRBV12-4,15,CASVQSGTENQPQHF,TGTGCCAGCGTTCAGTCCGGGACAGAAAATCAGCCCCAGCATTTT
NA,TRBJ2-1,TRBD2,TRBV9,11,CARGGGGGQFF,TGTGCCAGGGGGGGGGGGGGTGGGCAGTTCTTC
NA,TRBJ2-1,NA,TRBV15,13,CASSIGHVDEQFF,TGCGCCAGCAGCATCGGACACGTCGATGAGCAGTTCTTC
NA,TRBJ2-7,NA,TRBV27,13,CASSLMSSYEQYF,TGTGCCAGCAGTTTAATGAGCTCCTACGAGCAGTACTTC
NA,TRBJ2-2,NA,TRBV20-1,17,CSANHPQGCANTGELFF,TGCAGTGCAAATCACCCCCAGGGCTGTGCGAACACCGGGGAGCTGTTTTTT
NA,TRBJ1-2,TRBD1,TRBV19,13,CASSTLTGNGYTF,TGTGCCAGTAGTACCTTGACAGGGAATGGCTACACCTTC
NA,TRBJ2-7,TRBD2,TRBV2,13,CATWEGLAREQYF,TGTGCCACCTGGGAGGGGCTAGCTCGCGAGCAGTACTTC
NA,TRBJ1-5,TRBD1,TRBV6-4,16,CASSDSTGGGNQPQHF,TGTGCCAGCAGTGACTCGACAGGGGGCGGCAATCAGCCCCAGCATTTT
NA,TRBJ1-5,NA,TRBV30,16,CAWSVLPGDGNQPQHF,TGTGCCTGGAGTGTATTACCCGGGGATGGCAATCAGCCCCAGCATTTT
NA,TRBJ2-7,TRBD2,TRBV5-1,13,CASSLVRGDEQYF,TGCGCCAGCAGCTTGGTACGGGGGGACGAGCAGTACTTC
few,TRBJ1-5,TRBD1,TRBV6-5,15,CASNQWTGDNQPQHF,TGTGCCAGCAATCAGTGGACAGGGGACAATCAGCCCCAGCATTTT
few,TRBJ1-5,NA,TRBV10-3,13,CASASYSNRPQHF,TGTGCCAGCGCCTCGTATAGCAATCGGCCCCAGCATTTT
many,TRBJ2-1,TRBD2,TRBV10-1,16,CASSEINTGGRNEQFF,TGCGCCAGCAGTGAGATTAATACGGGAGGGCGCAATGAGCAGTTCTTC
NA,TRBJ1-1,NA,TRBV30,16,CAWSDSRQFLNTEAFF,TGTGCCTGGAGCGACTCCCGACAGTTTTTGAACACTGAAGCTTTCTTT
few,TRBJ2-7,NA,TRBV28,13,CASTGQRAYEQYF,TGTGCCAGCACCGGACAGAGAGCCTACGAGCAGTACTTC
NA,TRBJ1-2,TRBD1,TRBV29-1,17,CSVADRDRGSPGYGYTF,TGCAGCGTCGCTGACCGGGACAGGGGCTCCCCGGGTTATGGCTACACCTTC
NA,TRBJ1-2,TRBD1,TRBV25-1,14,CASSPPVSRDSQNF,TGTGCCAGCTCACCACCGGTTAGCCGGGACAGCCAAAACTTC
many,TRBJ2-1,NA,TRBV20-1,15,CSATPGDIGYNEQFF,TGCAGTGCTACCCCCGGGGACATAGGATACAATGAGCAGTTCTTC
many,TRBJ1-2,NA,TRBV28,14,CASRLTGTNYGYTF,TGTGCCAGCAGATTAACCGGGACCAACTATGGCTACACCTTC
many,TRBJ1-2,NA,TRBV12-3/TRBV12-4,13,CASSFPPAYGYTF,TGTGCCAGCAGTTTTCCTCCGGCCTATGGCTACACCTTC
NA,TRBJ2-2,TRBD1,TRBV30,15,CAWKPGTGDTGELFF,TGTGCCTGGAAACCCGGGACAGGGGACACCGGGGAGCTGTTTTTT
many,TRBJ2-1,NA,TRBV2,14,CASRLPGIDNEQFF,TGTGCCAGCAGGTTGCCAGGGATCGATAATGAGCAGTTCTTC
NA,TRBJ2-7,TRBD2,TRBV27,15,CASSAGLAGRYEQYF,TGTGCCAGCAGTGCGGGACTAGCGGGGAGGTACGAGCAGTACTTC
many,TRBJ1-1,NA,TRBV5-6,14,CASSLGGANTEAFF,TGTGCCAGCAGCTTGGGAGGGGCGAACACTGAAGCTTTCTTT
many,TRBJ1-6,NA,TRBV7-9,15,CASSLSGQPVPPLHF,TGTGCCAGCAGCTTGTCTGGGCAGCCAGTGCCTCCCCTCCACTTT
NA,TRBJ1-2,TRBD1,TRBV24-1,12,CASTLGTAPCTF,TGTGCCAGCACCCTCGGGACAGCTCCATGCACCTTC
many,TRBJ2-7,NA,TRBV10-3,15,CAISESEGAPHEQYF,TGTGCCATCAGTGAGTCGGAGGGGGCACCCCACGAGCAGTACTTC
once,TRBJ1-2,NA,TRBV29-1,16,CSVEDWRGAIRSGYTF,TGCAGCGTTGAAGATTGGCGAGGGGCGATACGGTCTGGCTACACCTTC
NA,TRBJ2-1,NA,TRBV24-1,14,CATRVCSSYNEQFF,TGTGCCACCAGGGTGTGTAGCTCCTACAATGAGCAGTTCTTC
few,TRBJ2-5,NA,TRBV5-5,19,CASSLEDRVWRGGRETQYF,TGTGCCAGCAGCTTGGAGGACAGGGTTTGGCGGGGGGGCCGAGAGACCCAGTACTTC
NA,TRBJ2-3,TRBD1,TRBV7-7,15,CASSSGTGSTDTQYF,TGTGCTAGCAGCTCAGGGACAGGTAGCACAGATACGCAGTATTTT
many,TRBJ2-3,NA,TRBV7-3,14,CASSSLARGDTQYF,TGTGCCAGCAGCTCACTAGCGAGGGGGGATACGCAGTATTTT
NA,TRBJ1-4,NA,TRBV5-8,16,CASSLALGATNEKLFF,TGTGCCAGCAGCTTGGCATTAGGGGCAACTAATGAAAAACTGTTTTTT
NA,TRBJ2-3,TRBD2,TRBV25-1,16,CASSAAGRGVTDTQYF,TGTGCCAGCAGTGCCGCCGGGCGGGGGGTTACAGATACGCAGTATTTT
many,TRBJ2-1,TRBD1,TRBV6-2/TRBV6-3,15,CASSWAWGQYNEQFF,TGTGCCAGCAGTTGGGCCTGGGGACAGTACAATGAGCAGTTCTTC
NA,TRBJ1-1,TRBD1,TRBV9,14,CASSVGPGGTEAFF,TGTGCCAGCAGCGTAGGCCCAGGGGGCACTGAAGCTTTCTTT